This paragraph covers one T cell receptor beta chain sequence. The data originate from a study of blood T cell repertoires in COVID-19. Germline V gene data show CDR1 as SGHTA and CDR2 as FQGNSA. The ends lost 4 bases at V and 3 bases at J; junction bases unmatched: 9. This CDR3 spans 17 amino acids. The assay was immunoSEQ multiplex PCR, and TCRdb's table has in-frame clones only and misses some. The sample carries around 140,000 clones, around 90% recorded once. The sequenced material came from peripheral blood. The chain links TRBV7-2 to TRBJ2-1; 10 bases line up with TRBD2. This clonotype was sampled from a man in his 70s with acute or convalescent COVID-19. The CDR3 loop reads CASSYSLAGGIYNEQFF. CDR3 sequence (DNA): TGTGCCAGCAGCTATTCTTTAGCGGGAGGTATCTACAATGAGCAGTTCTTC.